This TCR beta chain was retrieved from a study of CD8 T cells in Susac syndrome. V dropped 0 bases and J dropped 5 bases, with 11 bases sitting between them. CDR3 size: 15 residues. The germline V gene encodes CDR1 LGHDT and CDR2 YNNKEL (reference sequence). RNA was extracted with the RNeasy kit, and a quantity of roughly 0.45 to 1 ug was reverse transcribed using random hexamers. Amplification of TCR beta CDR3 used immunoSEQ multiplex PCR across 54 Vbeta and 13 Jbeta. Using its own MiXCR run on the immunoSEQ multiplex PCR reads, TCRdb lists one record per CDR3 protein. The data show about 120,000 distinct CDR3 sequences, with roughly 94% seen just once and roughly 0.098% held by the top ten. Peripheral blood CD8+ and CD4+ T cells were profiled by TCR beta sequencing. The authors negatively isolated CD8+ and CD4+ T cells and FACS-enriched TEMRA cells.

The genes are TRBV3-1 and TRBJ2-1; D might be TRBD1 (6 bases). This TCR was recovered from a human donor in good health. The sequenced sample consisted of CD4+ T cells from PBMCs. The DNA of the CDR3 is TGTGCCAGCAGCCAAGAGGGACAATATCACAATGAGCAGTTCTTC. This encodes CASSQEGQYHNEQFF.